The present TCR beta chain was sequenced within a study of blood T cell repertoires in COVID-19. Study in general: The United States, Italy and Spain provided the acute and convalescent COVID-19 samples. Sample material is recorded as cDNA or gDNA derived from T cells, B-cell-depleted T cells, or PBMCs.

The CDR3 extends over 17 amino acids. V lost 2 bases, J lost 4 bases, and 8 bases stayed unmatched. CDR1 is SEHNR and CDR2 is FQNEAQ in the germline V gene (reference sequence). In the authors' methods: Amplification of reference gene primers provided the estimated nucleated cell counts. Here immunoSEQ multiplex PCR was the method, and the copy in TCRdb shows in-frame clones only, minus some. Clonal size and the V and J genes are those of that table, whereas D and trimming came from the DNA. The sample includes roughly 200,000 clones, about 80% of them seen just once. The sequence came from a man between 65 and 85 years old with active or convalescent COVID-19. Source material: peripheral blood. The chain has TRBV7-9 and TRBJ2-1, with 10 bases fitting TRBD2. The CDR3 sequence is CASSLSIAGGTYNEQFF. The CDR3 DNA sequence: TGTGCCAGCAGCTTATCTATAGCGGGGGGAACGTACAATGAGCAGTTCTTC.